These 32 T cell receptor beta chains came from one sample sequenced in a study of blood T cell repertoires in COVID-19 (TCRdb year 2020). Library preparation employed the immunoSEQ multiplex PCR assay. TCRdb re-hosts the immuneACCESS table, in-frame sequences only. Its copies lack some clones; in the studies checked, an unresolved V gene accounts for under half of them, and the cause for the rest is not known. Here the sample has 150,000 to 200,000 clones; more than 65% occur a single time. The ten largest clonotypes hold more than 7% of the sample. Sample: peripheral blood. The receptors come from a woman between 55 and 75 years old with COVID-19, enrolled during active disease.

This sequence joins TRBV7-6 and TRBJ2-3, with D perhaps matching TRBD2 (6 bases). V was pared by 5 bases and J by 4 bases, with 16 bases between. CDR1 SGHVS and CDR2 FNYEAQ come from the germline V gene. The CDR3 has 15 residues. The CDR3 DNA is TGTGCCAGCAGCCTCGGGACTCAGGGCGCAGATACGCAGTATTTT. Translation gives CASSLGTQGADTQYF.

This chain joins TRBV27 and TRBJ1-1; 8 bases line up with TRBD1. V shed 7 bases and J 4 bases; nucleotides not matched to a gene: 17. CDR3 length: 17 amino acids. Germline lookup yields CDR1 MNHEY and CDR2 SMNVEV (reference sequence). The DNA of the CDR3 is TGTGCCAGCATCTCAAATTCTCAGGGGGCTTTCCCCACTGAAGCTTTCTTT. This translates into CASISNSQGAFPTEAFF.

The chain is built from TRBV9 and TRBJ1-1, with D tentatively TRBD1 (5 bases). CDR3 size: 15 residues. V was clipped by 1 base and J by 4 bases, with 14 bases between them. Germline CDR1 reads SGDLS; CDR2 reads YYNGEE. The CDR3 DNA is TGTGCCAGCAGCGTACAGGGAGGAGGGATCACTGAAGCTTTCTTT. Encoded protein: CASSVQGGGITEAFF.

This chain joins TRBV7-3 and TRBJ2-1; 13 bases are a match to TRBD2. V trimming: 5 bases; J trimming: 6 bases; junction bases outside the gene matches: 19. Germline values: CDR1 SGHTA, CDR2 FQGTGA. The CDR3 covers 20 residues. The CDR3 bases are TGTGCCAGCAGCCTCCGCTTAATTGCCGGACTAGCGGGAGAAGGCAATGAGCAGTTCTTC. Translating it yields CASSLRLIAGLAGEGNEQFF.

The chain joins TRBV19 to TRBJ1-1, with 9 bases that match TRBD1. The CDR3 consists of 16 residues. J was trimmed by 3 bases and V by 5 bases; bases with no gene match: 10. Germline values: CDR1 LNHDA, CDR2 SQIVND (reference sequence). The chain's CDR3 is CASSPQQGARDTEAFF. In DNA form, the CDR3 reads TGTGCCAGTAGTCCACAACAGGGGGCGCGGGACACTGAAGCTTTCTTT. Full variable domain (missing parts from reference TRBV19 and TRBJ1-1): DGGITQSPKYLFRKEGQNVTLSCEQNLNHDAMYWYRQDPGQGLRLIYYSQIVNDFQKGDIAEGYSVSREKKESFPLTVTSAQKNPTAFYLCASSPQQGARDTEAFFGQGTRLTVV.

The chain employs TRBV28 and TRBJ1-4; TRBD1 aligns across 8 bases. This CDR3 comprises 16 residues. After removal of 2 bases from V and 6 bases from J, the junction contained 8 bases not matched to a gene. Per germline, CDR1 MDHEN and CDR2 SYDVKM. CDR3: CASSLQGAGRDEKLFF. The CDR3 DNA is TGTGCCAGCAGTTTACAGGGGGCGGGTAGGGATGAAAAACTGTTTTTT. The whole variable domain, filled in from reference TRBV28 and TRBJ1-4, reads DVKVTQSSRYLVKRTGEKVFLECVQDMDHENMFWYRQDPGLGLRLIYFSYDVKMKEKGDIPEGYSVSREKKERFSLILESASTNQTSMYLCASSLQGAGRDEKLFFGSGTQLSVL.

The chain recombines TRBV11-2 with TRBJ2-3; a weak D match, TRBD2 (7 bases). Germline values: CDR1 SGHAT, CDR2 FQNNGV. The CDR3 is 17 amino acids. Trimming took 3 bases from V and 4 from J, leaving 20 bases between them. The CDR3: CASSFTGGGVAPDTQYF. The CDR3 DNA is TGTGCCAGCAGCTTCACTGGGGGGGGCGTCGCTCCAGATACGCAGTATTTT.

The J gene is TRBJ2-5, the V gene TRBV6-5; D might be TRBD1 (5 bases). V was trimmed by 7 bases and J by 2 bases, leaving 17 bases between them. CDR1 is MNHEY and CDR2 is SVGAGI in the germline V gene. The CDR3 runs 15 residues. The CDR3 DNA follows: TGTGCCAGCACGACAGCGCTTGGATCACAAGAGACCCAGTACTTC. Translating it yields CASTTALGSQETQYF.

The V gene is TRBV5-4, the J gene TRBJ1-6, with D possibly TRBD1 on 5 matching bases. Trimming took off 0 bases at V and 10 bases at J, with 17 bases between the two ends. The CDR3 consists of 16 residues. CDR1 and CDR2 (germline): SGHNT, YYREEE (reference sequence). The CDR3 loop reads CASSLGSGQGQSPLHF. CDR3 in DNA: TGTGCCAGCAGCTTGGGTTCCGGCCAGGGTCAGTCACCCCTCCACTTT.

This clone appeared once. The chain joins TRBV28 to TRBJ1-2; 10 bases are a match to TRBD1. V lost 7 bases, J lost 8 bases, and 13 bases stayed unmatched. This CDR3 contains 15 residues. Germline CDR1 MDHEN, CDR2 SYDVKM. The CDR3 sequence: CASNPDRGGIRGYTF. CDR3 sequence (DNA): TGTGCCAGCAACCCGGACAGGGGGGGAATTAGGGGCTACACCTTC.

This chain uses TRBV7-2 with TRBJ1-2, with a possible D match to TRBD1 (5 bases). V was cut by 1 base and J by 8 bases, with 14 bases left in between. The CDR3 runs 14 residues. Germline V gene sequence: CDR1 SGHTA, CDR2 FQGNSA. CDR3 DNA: TGTGCCAGCAGCTTAGGGCGGGGGACGAGAGGCTACACCTTC. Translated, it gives CASSLGRGTRGYTF.

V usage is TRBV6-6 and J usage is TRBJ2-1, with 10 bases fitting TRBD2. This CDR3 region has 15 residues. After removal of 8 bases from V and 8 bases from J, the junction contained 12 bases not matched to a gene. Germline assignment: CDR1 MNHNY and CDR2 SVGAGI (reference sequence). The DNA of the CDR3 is TGTGCCAGCCGACAAGCGGGAGGGGTTTTGGATGAGCAGTTCTTC. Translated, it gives CASRQAGGVLDEQFF.

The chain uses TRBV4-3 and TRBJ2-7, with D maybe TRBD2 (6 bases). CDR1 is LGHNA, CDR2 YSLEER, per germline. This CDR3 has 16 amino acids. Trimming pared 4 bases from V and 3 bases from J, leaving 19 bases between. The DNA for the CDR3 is TGCGCCAGCAGCCCCCCCGGGGCGGGAATCGACTACGAGCAGTACTTC. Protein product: CASSPPGAGIDYEQYF.

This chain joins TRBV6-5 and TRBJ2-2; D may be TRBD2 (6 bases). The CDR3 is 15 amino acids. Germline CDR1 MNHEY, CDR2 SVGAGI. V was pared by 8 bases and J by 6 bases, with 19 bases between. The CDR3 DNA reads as TGTGCCAGCTCCGTCGGGACTCAAAGACCCGGGGAGCTGTTTTTT. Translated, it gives CASSVGTQRPGELFF.

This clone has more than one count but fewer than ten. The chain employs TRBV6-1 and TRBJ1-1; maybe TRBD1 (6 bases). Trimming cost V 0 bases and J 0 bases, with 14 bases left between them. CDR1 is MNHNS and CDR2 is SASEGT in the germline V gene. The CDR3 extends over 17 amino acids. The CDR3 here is CASSEAGQGNMNTEAFF. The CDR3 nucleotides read TGTGCCAGCAGTGAAGCGGGACAAGGCAACATGAACACTGAAGCTTTCTTT.

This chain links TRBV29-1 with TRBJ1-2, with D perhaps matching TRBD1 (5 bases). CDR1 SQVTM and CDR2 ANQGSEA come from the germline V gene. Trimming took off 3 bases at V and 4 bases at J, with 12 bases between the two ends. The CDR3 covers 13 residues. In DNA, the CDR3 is TGCAGCGTTGAGGTTGGGGACTCCTATGGCTACACCTTC. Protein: CSVEVGDSYGYTF.

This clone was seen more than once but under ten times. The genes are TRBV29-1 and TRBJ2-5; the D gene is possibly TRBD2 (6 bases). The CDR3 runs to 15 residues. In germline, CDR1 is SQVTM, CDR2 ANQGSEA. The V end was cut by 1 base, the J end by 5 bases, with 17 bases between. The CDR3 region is CSVEGGFGGRETQYF. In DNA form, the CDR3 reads TGCAGCGTTGAAGGAGGGTTTGGGGGGAGGGAGACCCAGTACTTC.

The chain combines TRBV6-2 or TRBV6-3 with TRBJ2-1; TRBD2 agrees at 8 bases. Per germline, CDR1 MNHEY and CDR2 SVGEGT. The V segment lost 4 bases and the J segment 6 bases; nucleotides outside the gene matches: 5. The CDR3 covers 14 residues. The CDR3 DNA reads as TGTGCCAGCAGTTGGGGTAGCGGGACCAATGAGCAGTTCTTC. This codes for CASSWGSGTNEQFF.

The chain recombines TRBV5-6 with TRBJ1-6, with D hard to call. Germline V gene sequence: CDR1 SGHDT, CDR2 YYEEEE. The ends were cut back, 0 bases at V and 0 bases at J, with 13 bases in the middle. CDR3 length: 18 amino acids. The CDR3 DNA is TGTGCCAGCAGCTTGGGTGGGCCTACCCTCTCCTATAATTCACCCCTCCACTTT. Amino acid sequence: CASSLGGPTLSYNSPLHF.

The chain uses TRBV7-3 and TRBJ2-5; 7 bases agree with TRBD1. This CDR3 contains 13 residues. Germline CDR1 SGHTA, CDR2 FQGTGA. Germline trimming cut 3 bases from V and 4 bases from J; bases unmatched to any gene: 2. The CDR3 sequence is CASSFDRAETQYF. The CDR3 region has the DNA TGTGCCAGCAGCTTCGACAGGGCAGAGACCCAGTACTTC. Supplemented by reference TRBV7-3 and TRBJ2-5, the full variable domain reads GAGVSQTPSNKVTEKGKYVELRCDPISGHTALYWYRQSLGQGPEFLIYFQGTGAADDSGLPNDRFFAVRPEGSVSTLKIQRTERGDSAVYLCASSFDRAETQYFGPGTRLLVL.

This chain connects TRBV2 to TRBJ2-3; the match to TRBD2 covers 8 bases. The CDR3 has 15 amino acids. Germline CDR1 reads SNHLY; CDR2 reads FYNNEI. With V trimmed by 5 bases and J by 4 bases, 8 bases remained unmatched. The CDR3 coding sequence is TGTGCCAGCAGTAATAGCGGGACCGGGTCAGATACGCAGTATTTT. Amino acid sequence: CASSNSGTGSDTQYF.

DNA of the CDR3: TGTGCCAGCAGTTTTGGGGGGGTTCATCAGCCCCAGCATTTT. Translation gives CASSFGGVHQPQHF. The chain links TRBV28 to TRBJ1-5, with D perhaps TRBD1 (5 bases). The CDR3 runs to 14 residues. Germline V gene sequence: CDR1 MDHEN, CDR2 SYDVKM. V was pared by 3 bases and J by 5 bases, with 11 bases between.

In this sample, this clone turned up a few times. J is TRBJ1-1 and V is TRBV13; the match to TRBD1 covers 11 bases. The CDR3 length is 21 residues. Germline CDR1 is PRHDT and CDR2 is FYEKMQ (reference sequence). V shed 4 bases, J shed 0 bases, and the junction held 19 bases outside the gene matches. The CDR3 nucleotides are TGTGCCAGCAGCTCACCAAAGGACAGGGGGCTCGAAAACGACATGAACACTGAAGCTTTCTTT. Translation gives CASSSPKDRGLENDMNTEAFF.

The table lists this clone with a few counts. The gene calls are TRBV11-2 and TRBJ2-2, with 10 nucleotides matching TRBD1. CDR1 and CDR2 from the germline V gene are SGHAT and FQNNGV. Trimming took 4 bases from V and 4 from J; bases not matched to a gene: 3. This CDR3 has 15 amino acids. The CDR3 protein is CASSSGQGFTGELFF. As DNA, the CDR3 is TGTGCCAGCAGCTCGGGACAGGGGTTCACCGGGGAGCTGTTTTTT.

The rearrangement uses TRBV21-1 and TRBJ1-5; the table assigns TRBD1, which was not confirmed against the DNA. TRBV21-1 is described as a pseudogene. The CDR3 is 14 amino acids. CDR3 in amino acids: CASSTQGDNQPQHF. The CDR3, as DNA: TGTGCCAGCAGCACCCAGGGTGACAATCAGCCCCAGCATTTT.

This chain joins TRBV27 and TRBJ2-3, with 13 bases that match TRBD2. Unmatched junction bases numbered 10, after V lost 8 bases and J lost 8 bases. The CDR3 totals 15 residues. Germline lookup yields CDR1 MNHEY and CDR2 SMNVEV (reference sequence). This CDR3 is CASGGLAGVRSTQYF. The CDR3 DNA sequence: TGTGCCAGCGGTGGACTAGCGGGAGTTCGGAGTACGCAGTATTTT.

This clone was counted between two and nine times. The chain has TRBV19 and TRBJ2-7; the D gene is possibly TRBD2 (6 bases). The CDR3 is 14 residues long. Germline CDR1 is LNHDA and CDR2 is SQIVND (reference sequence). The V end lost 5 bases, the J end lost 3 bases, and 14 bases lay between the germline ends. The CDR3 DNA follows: TGTGCCAGTAGTTTAGGTAGCGGCCTCTACGAGCAGTACTTC. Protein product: CASSLGSGLYEQYF.

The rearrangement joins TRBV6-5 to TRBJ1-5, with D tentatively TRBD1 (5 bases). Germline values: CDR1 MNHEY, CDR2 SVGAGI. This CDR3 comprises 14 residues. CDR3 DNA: TGTGCTAGTTCTAGCCGGGGGGTTCTTCAGCCCCAGCATTTT. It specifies CASSSRGVLQPQHF.

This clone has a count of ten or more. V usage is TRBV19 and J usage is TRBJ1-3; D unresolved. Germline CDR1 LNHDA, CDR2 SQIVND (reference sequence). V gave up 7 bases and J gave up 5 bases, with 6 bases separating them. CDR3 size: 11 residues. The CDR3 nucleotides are TGTGCCAGTAATGAGCGAAACACCATATATTTT. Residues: CASNERNTIYF.

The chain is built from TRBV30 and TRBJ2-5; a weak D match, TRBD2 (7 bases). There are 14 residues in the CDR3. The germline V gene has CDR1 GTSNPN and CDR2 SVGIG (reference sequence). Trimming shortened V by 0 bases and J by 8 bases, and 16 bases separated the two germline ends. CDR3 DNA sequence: TGTGCCTGGAGTGTATCCGGGGGCGGGAGAACCCAGTACTTC. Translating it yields CAWSVSGGGRTQYF.

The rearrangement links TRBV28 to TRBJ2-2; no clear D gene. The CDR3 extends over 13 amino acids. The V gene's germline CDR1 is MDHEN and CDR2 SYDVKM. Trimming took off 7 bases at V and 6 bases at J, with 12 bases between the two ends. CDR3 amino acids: CASKQTLAGELFF. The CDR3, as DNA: TGTGCCAGCAAACAGACGTTGGCCGGGGAGCTGTTTTTT.

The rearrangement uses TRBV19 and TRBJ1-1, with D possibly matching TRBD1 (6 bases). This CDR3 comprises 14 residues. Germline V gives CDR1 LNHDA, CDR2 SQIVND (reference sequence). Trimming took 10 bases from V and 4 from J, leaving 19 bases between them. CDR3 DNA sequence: TGTGCCACATACCTGACTCAGGGGAGCACTGAAGCTTTCTTT. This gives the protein CATYLTQGSTEAFF.